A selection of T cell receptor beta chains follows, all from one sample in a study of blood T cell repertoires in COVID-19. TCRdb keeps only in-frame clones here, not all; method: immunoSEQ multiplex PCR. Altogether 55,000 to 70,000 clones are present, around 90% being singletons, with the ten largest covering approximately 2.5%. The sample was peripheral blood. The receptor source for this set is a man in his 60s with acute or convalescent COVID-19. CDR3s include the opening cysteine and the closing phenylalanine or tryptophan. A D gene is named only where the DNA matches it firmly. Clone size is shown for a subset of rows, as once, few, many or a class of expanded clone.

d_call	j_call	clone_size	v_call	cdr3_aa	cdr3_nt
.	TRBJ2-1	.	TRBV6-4	CASSDTTGKRSWFF	TGTGCCAGCAGTGACACCACCGGGAAGCGCAGTTGGTTCTTC
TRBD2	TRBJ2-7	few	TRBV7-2	CASSSLGRTSGRNYEQYF	TGTGCCAGCAGCTCATTAGGTAGGACTAGCGGGAGGAACTACGAGCAGTACTTC
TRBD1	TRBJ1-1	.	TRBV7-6	CASSLAQGGHTEAFF	TGTGCCAGCAGCTTAGCGCAGGGGGGTCACACTGAAGCTTTCTTT
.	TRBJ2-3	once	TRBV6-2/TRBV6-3	CASSYSTGRGGSSTDTQYF	TGTGCCAGCAGTTACTCGACGGGCAGGGGCGGTTCTAGCACAGATACGCAGTATTTT
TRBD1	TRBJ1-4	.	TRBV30	CAWLDRGGEKLFF	TGTGCCTGGTTAGACAGGGGTGGTGAAAAACTGTTTTTT
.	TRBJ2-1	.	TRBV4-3	CASSLEGGGTSYNEQFF	TGCGCCAGCAGCCTGGAGGGAGGCGGGACCTCCTACAATGAGCAGTTCTTC
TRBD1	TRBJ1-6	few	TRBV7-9	CASSLGQSSPNSPLHF	TGTGCCAGCAGCTTGGGACAGTCCTCTCCCAATTCACCCCTCCACTTT
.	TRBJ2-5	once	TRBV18	CASSPMTAQETQYF	TGTGCCAGCTCACCGATGACAGCCCAAGAGACCCAGTACTTC
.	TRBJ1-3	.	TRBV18	CASSPQGDSGNTIYF	TGTGCCAGCTCACCACAGGGGGACTCTGGAAACACCATATATTTT
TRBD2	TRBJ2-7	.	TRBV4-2	CASSQDPGTSASSYEQYF	TGTGCCAGCAGCCAAGATCCCGGGACTAGCGCTAGCTCCTACGAGCAGTACTTC
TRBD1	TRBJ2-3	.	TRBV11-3	CASSPRDRGHLGTDTQYF	TGTGCCAGCAGCCCAAGGGACAGGGGGCATCTGGGCACAGATACGCAGTATTTT
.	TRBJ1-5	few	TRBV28	CASSPPGFFQPQHF	TGTGCCAGCAGTCCCCCGGGGTTTTTCCAGCCCCAGCATTTT
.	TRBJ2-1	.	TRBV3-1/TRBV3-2	CASSPPGRAKGNEQFF	TGTGCCAGCAGCCCCCCTGGCAGGGCTAAAGGTAATGAGCAGTTCTTC
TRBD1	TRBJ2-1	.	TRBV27	CASSLGQGAHNEQFF	TGTGCCAGCAGTTTAGGACAGGGGGCGCACAATGAGCAGTTCTTC
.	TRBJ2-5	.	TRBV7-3	CASSTGETQYF	TGTGCCAGCAGCACCGGAGAGACCCAGTACTTC
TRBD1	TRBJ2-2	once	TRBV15	CATSRGTGADPGELFF	TGTGCCACCAGCAGAGGGACAGGGGCGGATCCCGGGGAGCTGTTTTTT
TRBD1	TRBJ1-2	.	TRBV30	CAWSVGGQGGGYTF	TGTGCCTGGAGTGTTGGGGGACAGGGGGGAGGCTACACCTTC
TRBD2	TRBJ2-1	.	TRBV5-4	CASRVAGGTYNEQFF	TGTGCCAGCAGAGTAGCGGGGGGAACCTACAATGAGCAGTTCTTC
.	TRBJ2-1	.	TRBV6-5	CASSPQGPYNEQFF	TGTGCCAGCAGTCCCCAGGGTCCCTACAATGAGCAGTTCTTC
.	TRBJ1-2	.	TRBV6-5	CASSTGQHYGYTF	TGTGCCAGCAGTACTGGACAGCACTATGGCTACACCTTC
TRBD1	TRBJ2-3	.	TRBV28	CASSFTSGTGKRYF	TGTGCCAGCAGTTTCACCTCCGGGACAGGGAAACGGTATTTT
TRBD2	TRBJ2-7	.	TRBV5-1	CASSLAGTSGRLEMNEQYF	TGCGCCAGCAGCTTGGCGGGGACTAGCGGGAGACTCGAGATGAACGAGCAGTACTTC
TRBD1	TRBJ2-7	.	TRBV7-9	CASSLGRGGQAYEQYF	TGTGCCAGCAGCTTAGGACGGGGCGGACAGGCCTACGAGCAGTACTTC